The clone carrying this TCR beta chain showed up just once. No antigen is known for it. Germline and junction disagree at one end, which may indicate a read error. This sample was taken from a study of neurological immune-mediated disorders. Overall study results and limits: Phylogenetic grouping put 18 of 34 multiple sclerosis patients' repertoires into one related-CDR3 cluster, a possible signature. Levels of TCR clonal expansion peaked in HTLV-1-associated myelopathy and reached their lowest in multiple sclerosis, under those of healthy controls.

TCRdb re-called the 5' RACE reads with MiXCR, one entry per CDR3 protein. Here the sample spans under 90,000 distinct CDR3 sequences, under 4.5% being singletons. Sequencing used PBMCs. This receptor was taken from a woman aged 45-65 years with multiple sclerosis.

This CDR3 is CTSSVPLGGGPNEQFF. CDR3 sequence (DNA): TGTACCAGCAGCGTACCCCTAGGGGGGGGCCCCAATGAGCAGTTCTTC. The gene calls are TRBV9 and TRBJ2-1; possible D gene TRBD2, 7 bases. CDR1 and CDR2 (germline): SGDLS, YYNGEE. The CDR3 has 16 residues.